The 22 T cell receptor beta chains in this list originate from one sample, sequenced in a study of T cell repertoires in cytomegalovirus infection (dated by TCRdb to about 2019). The sample was run on an Illumina HiSeq 1500. Starting from the raw public reads, TCRdb applied fastp trimming at Q25, assembled clones with MiXCR and retained in-frame beta chains. Under each unique CDR3 protein, matching rows form one entry showing the most common genes and DNA. Recorded for this sample are around 550,000 distinct CDR3 sequences; more than 25% of them occurred a single time. Over 10% of the sample rests with the top ten. Sample: PBMCs. The receptor set was obtained from a human donor in good health (CMV status not recorded). Some clones in this sample may be carry-over from other donors' samples.

Only a few counts were recorded for this clonotype. This chain joins TRBV6-5 and TRBJ1-2; D is possibly TRBD1 (6 bases). V lost 7 bases and J lost 7, with 16 bases in between. Germline CDR1 reads MNHEY; CDR2 reads SVGAGI. There are 13 residues in the CDR3. DNA of the CDR3: TGTGCCAGCAAAACCCCACAGGGTATTGGCTACACCTTC. Translated: CASKTPQGIGYTF.

The chain links TRBV7-2 to TRBJ1-3; D is unclear. This CDR3 contains 17 residues. With 4 bases removed from V and 7 bases from J, the gap between germline ends came to 23 bases. CDR1 SGHTA and CDR2 FQGNSA come from the germline V gene. The CDR3 sequence is CASSSGPLQSVDNTIYF. For the CDR3, the DNA is TGTGCCAGCAGCTCCGGCCCACTCCAGAGCGTCGACAACACCATATATTTT. Complete variable domain (other parts from reference TRBV7-2 and TRBJ1-3): GAGVSQSPSNKVTEKGKDVELRCDPISGHTALYWYRQSLGQGLEFLIYFQGNSAPDKSGLPSDRFSAERTGGSVSTLTIQRTQQEDSAVYLCASSSGPLQSVDNTIYFGEGSWLTVV.

This sequence joins TRBV7-8 and TRBJ1-2; the D is unclear. CDR1 and CDR2 (germline): SGHVS, FQNEAQ. The germline V and J ends were trimmed by 6 bases and 7 bases, with 15 bases remaining between them. CDR3 length: 13 residues. CDR3 bases: TGTGCCAGCAGTCCGGGCCCCAGGCGTGGCTACACCTTC. It specifies CASSPGPRRGYTF.

The count of this clonotype is one. The V gene is TRBV5-4, the J gene TRBJ2-5; D possibly corresponds to TRBD1 (6 bases). Per germline, CDR1 SGHNT and CDR2 YYREEE (reference sequence). Trimming stripped 5 bases from V and 0 bases from J, with 11 bases between. The CDR3 spans 14 residues. In DNA form, the CDR3 reads TGTGCCAGCAGGCACGGGACAAACCAAGAGACCCAGTACTTC. Translation: CASRHGTNQETQYF.

This chain uses TRBV4-1 with TRBJ2-7; 9 bases line up with TRBD1. The ends lost 0 bases at V and 2 bases at J; junction bases unmatched: 2. Germline loops: CDR1 MGHRA, CDR2 YSYEKL. The CDR3 is 15 amino acids. For the CDR3, the DNA is TGCGCCAGCAGCCAAGAAGGGACAGGGCCCTACGAGCAGTACGTC. Protein product: CASSQEGTGPYEQYV.

Ten or more counts support this clonotype. The chain combines TRBV19 with TRBJ2-2; D tentatively reads TRBD1 or TRBD2 (5 bases each). V was clipped by 6 bases and J by 7 bases, with 15 bases between them. This CDR3 spans 14 amino acids. Germline values: CDR1 LNHDA, CDR2 SQIVND (reference sequence). The CDR3 loop is CASRASLGVGELFF. CDR3 nucleotide sequence: TGTGCCAGTAGGGCGTCGCTGGGGGTCGGGGAGCTGTTTTTT.

The rearrangement links TRBV11-2 to TRBJ2-1, with 15 bases lining up with TRBD2. Unmatched junction bases numbered 4, after V lost 5 bases and J lost 8 bases. The germline CDR1 and CDR2 sequences are SGHAT and FQNNGV. This CDR3 contains 15 residues. The CDR3 coding sequence is TGTGCCAGCAGCGGACTAGCGGGAGGGGCTGATGAGCAGTTCTTC. It encodes CASSGLAGGADEQFF. The full variable domain, in which reference TRBV11-2 and TRBJ2-1 provide the parts outside the CDR3, is EAGVAQSPRYKIIEKRQSVAFWCNPISGHATLYWYQQILGQGPKLLIQFQNNGVVDDSQLPKDRFSAERLKGVDSTLKIQPAKLEDSAVYLCASSGLAGGADEQFFGPGTRLTVL.

The rearrangement uses TRBV20-1 and TRBJ2-1, with TRBD2 matching 10 bases. This CDR3 comprises 14 residues. V was pared by 2 bases and J by 5 bases, with 3 bases of the junction left unmatched. Germline CDR1 DFQATT, CDR2 SNEGSKA (reference sequence). The CDR3 loop reads CSARTLAGNNEQFF. CDR3 DNA sequence: TGCAGTGCTAGAACACTAGCGGGAAACAATGAGCAGTTCTTC.

The genes are TRBV7-9 and TRBJ1-1, with D possibly TRBD1 on 6 matching bases. The CDR3 has 14 residues. Germline V lookup: CDR1 SEHNR, CDR2 FQNEAQ (reference sequence). The V and J ends lost 10 bases and 3 bases respectively, with 18 bases between them. DNA for the CDR3: TGTGCCACCAGGGCCACAGGGCGGGACACTGAAGCTTTCTTT. Residues: CATRATGRDTEAFF.

This clonotype occurred a few times. The chain links TRBV7-8 to TRBJ1-3; no clear D. With 1 base removed from V and 0 bases from J, the gap between germline ends came to 10 bases. Germline CDR1 and CDR2: SGHVS and FQNEAQ. This CDR3 region has 16 residues. In nucleotides, the CDR3 is TGTGCCAGCAGCTTAGATCTGGGGAGCTCTGGAAACACCATATATTTT. Protein: CASSLDLGSSGNTIYF. The full variable domain, completed using reference TRBV7-8 and TRBJ1-3, is GAGVSQSPRYKVAKRGQDVALRCDPISGHVSLFWYQQALGQGPEFLTYFQNEAQLDKSGLPSDRFFAERPEGSVSTLKIQRTQQEDSAVYLCASSLDLGSSGNTIYFGEGSWLTVV.

This clonotype occurred a few times. The chain links TRBV6-2 or TRBV6-3 to TRBJ1-2, with D possibly TRBD1 on 5 matching bases. Germline assignment: CDR1 MNHEY and CDR2 SVGEGT. With 2 bases removed from V and 4 bases from J, the gap between germline ends came to 20 bases. The CDR3 length is 17 residues. CDR3 amino acids: CASSYARVGSSSYGYTF. The CDR3 DNA reads as TGTGCCAGCAGTTACGCCAGGGTCGGGAGTTCGAGCTATGGCTACACCTTC.

The V gene is TRBV5-1, the J gene TRBJ2-2; a possible D gene is TRBD1 (5 bases). The V and J ends lost 2 bases and 4 bases respectively, with 15 bases between them. The CDR3 is made up of 16 amino acids. Germline V gives CDR1 SGHRS, CDR2 YFSETQ. CDR3 sequence (DNA): TGCGCCAGCAGCTTTAGACAGAGAGGTAGCACCGGGGAGCTGTTTTTT. Its translation is CASSFRQRGSTGELFF.

V and J are TRBV7-2 and TRBJ2-1; D not certain. V was trimmed by 8 bases and J by 8 bases, leaving 7 bases between them. The germline gives CDR1 SGHTA, CDR2 FQGNSA. This CDR3 has 10 residues. As DNA, the CDR3 is TGTGCCAGCGGACCCCATGAGCAGTTCTTC. Translating gives CASGPHEQFF.

The chain has TRBV2 and TRBJ2-5; 8 bases map to TRBD1. J gave up 4 bases and V 1 base, and 5 bases lay outside the gene matches. This CDR3 is built from 15 residues. Germline V gene data show CDR1 as SNHLY and CDR2 as FYNNEI. CDR3 nucleotide sequence: TGTGCCAGCAGTGAAGGGACAGGGCCCCCAGAGACCCAGTACTTC. Translating gives CASSEGTGPPETQYF.

The V call is TRBV20-1, the J call TRBJ2-7; 7 positions match TRBD2. The CDR3 sequence is 13 residues long. The V gene end was trimmed by 7 bases and the J gene end by 0 bases; junction bases not matched to a gene: 6. The germline CDR1 and CDR2 sequences are DFQATT and SNEGSKA (reference sequence). This CDR3 is CSGTREDSYEQYF. As DNA, the CDR3 is TGCAGTGGGACTCGGGAGGACTCCTACGAGCAGTACTTC.

The sample holds a few counts of this clonotype. The rearrangement joins TRBV10-3 to TRBJ1-6; no definite D call. This CDR3 contains 14 residues. Per the germline V gene, CDR1 is ENHRY and CDR2 is SYGVKD. Trimming pared 3 bases from V and 7 bases from J, leaving 10 bases between. The CDR3 nucleotides read TGTGCCATCAGTGATGAGACGGGGAATTCACCCCTCCACTTT. Translated: CAISDETGNSPLHF.

This clonotype appeared many times. The rearrangement uses TRBV4-3 and TRBJ2-7, with a tentative D call TRBD1 (6 bases). CDR3 length: 15 amino acids. Per the germline V gene, CDR1 is LGHNA and CDR2 is YSLEER. The germline V and J ends were trimmed by 1 base and 5 bases, with 15 bases remaining between them. CDR3 sequence reads: CASSQAWAGDHEQYV. The CDR3 nucleotides are TGCGCCAGCAGCCAAGCCTGGGCAGGGGACCACGAGCAGTACGTC.

Many counts were recorded for this clonotype. V is TRBV19 and J is TRBJ1-4, with TRBD1 identical over 8 bases. CDR1 and CDR2 from the germline V gene are LNHDA and SQIVND (reference sequence). The CDR3 is 16 amino acids. The V and J ends lost 8 bases and 5 bases, in that order; junction bases with no gene match: 13. The CDR3 region is CASSFQGALPNEKLFF. In DNA, the CDR3 is TGTGCCAGTTCCTTCCAGGGGGCGCTTCCGAATGAAAAACTGTTTTTT.

This clonotype is a singleton in its sample. The chain has TRBV4-2 and TRBJ2-7, with 7 bases fitting TRBD1. The CDR3 totals 16 residues. In germline, CDR1 is LGHNA, CDR2 YNFKEQ. Trimming cost V 1 base and J 1 base; bases outside gene matches: 7. The CDR3 nucleotides are TGTGCCAGCAGCCAAGGTATAGGGGGCAAGTCCTACGAGCAGTACTTC. Its translation: CASSQGIGGKSYEQYF.

This clonotype was detected a few times. This rearrangement joins TRBV28 to TRBJ1-1; 9 bases match TRBD1. The CDR3 consists of 14 residues. From germline, CDR1 is MDHEN and CDR2 SYDVKM. V lost 6 bases, J lost 11 bases, and 13 bases stayed unmatched. This CDR3 reads CASSSPGTGKGAFF. CDR3 nucleotides: TGTGCCAGCAGCTCCCCGGGGACAGGGAAGGGGGCTTTCTTT.

Only a few counts were recorded for this clonotype. The genes are TRBV18 and TRBJ1-2; D ambiguous. CDR1 and CDR2 (germline): KGHSH, LQKENI. Trimming pared 3 bases from V and 3 bases from J, leaving 8 bases between. CDR3 length equals 13 residues. CDR3 in amino acids: CASSPAGDYGYTF. In DNA form, the CDR3 reads TGTGCCAGCTCACCCGCAGGAGACTATGGCTACACCTTC.

The DNA of the CDR3 is TGTGCCAGCAGTTACTTCCCTCGACAGGTCGCGAACACCGGGGAGCTGTTTTTT. It translates to CASSYFPRQVANTGELFF. This chain joins TRBV6-6 and TRBJ2-2, with a weak D call TRBD1 (6 bases). V was pared by 1 base and J by 0 bases, with 15 bases between. Germline V gene lookup returns CDR1 MNHNY and CDR2 SVGAGI (reference sequence). The CDR3 runs 18 residues.